The present T cell receptor beta chain was sequenced within a study of OX40 agonist ivuxolimab in advanced cancers. The overall study: Patients with hepatocellular carcinoma, melanoma, renal cell or head and neck cancer made up the dose-escalation patients.

On this clone: What it binds is unknown.

Germline CDR1 and CDR2: LGHNA and YNFKEQ. Trimming removed 4 bases from V and 3 bases from J, with 13 bases in between. CDR3 length: 14 amino acids. Whole-study results and caveats: Researchers did not establish what antigens the expanded peripheral T cells target.

It was autoimmune disease history or systemic immunosuppression that excluded patients. Sampling of blood occurred at baseline, cycle 4 day 1, and cycle 7 day 1. Data came from immunoSEQ multiplex PCR; TCRdb stores just in-frame clones and leaves some out. The sample records 60,000 to 85,000 clones, about 92% being singletons. The chain is built from TRBV4-2 and TRBJ2-7; the D is unclear. This clonotype was obtained from an adult with an advanced solid tumor such as melanoma, head and neck, liver or kidney cancer. The material was CD4+ or CD8+ T cells sorted from blood, obtained in a trial of the OX40 agonist ivuxolimab. CDR3 residues: CASSPASADYEQYF. CDR3 bases: TGTGCCAGCAGCCCCGCCAGCGCGGACTACGAGCAGTACTTC.